The source of this T cell receptor beta chain is a study of cytomegalovirus exposure and HLA in healthy donors. V lost 3 bases to trimming and J lost 0 bases, with 9 bases between them. Germline V gene lookup returns CDR1 MNHEY and CDR2 SMNVEV (reference sequence). The CDR3 totals 15 residues. Only one count was recorded for this clone. PCR employed 60 Vbeta and 13 Jbeta primers. Produced via immunoSEQ multiplex PCR; TCRdb's table is partial and in-frame only. Here the sample spans about 120,000 clones, about 80% being singletons. This chain joins TRBV27 and TRBJ2-4; D might be TRBD1 (6 bases). Specimen: PBMCs. This TCR came from a man aged 25 to 40 in good health and CMV-seropositive. The CDR3 DNA reads as TGTGCCAGCAGTTTTCTGGGACAAGCCAAAAACATTCAGTACTTC. Encoded protein: CASSFLGQAKNIQYF.